The source of this T cell receptor (beta chain) is a study of regulatory T cells in long-lasting Graves disease. For the study at large: Less than 3 months of antithyroid drugs had been taken by newly diagnosed Graves' patients. Study-level points and caveats: Newly diagnosed Graves' patients exceeded persistent ones in TCR diversity. Persistent disease exhibited a predilection for TRBV28, TRBJ1-2 and TRBJ2-5.

According to the study, TCR beta libraries were built with iRepertoire HTBI primers and CDR3-region Arm-PCR. TCRdb re-derived calls from the multiplex PCR reads in MiXCR, one entry per CDR3 protein. Of hundreds of thousands of distinct CDR3 sequences in the sample, under 20% are singletons; the top ten hold approximately 20%. The germline V gene has CDR1 LGHNA and CDR2 YNFKEQ. The CDR3 is 16 residues long. The V and J ends lost 0 bases and 0 bases respectively, with 9 bases between them. This clonotype was seen more than once but under ten times. Antigen specificity is unknown. Time point given: newly diagnosed GD, antithyroid drugs for less than 3 months. With RNA extracted from PBMCs as input, the TCR library was made. Another study also made use of these data, one on T cells in Graves' hyperthyroidism and ophthalmopathy. That paper adds: With the HTBI primer set, the TCR CDR3 went through a first round of RT-PCR.

The V call is TRBV4-2, the J call TRBJ1-5, with a weak D call TRBD1 (6 bases). The receptor was isolated from a woman in her 30s with Graves disease. The sequencing here drew on peripheral blood mononuclear cells (PBMCs), taken at new diagnosis, from a patient treated with antithyroid drugs. The chain's CDR3 is CASSQEGGNSNQPQHF. The CDR3 DNA sequence: TGTGCCAGCAGCCAAGAAGGGGGGAATAGCAATCAGCCCCAGCATTTT.